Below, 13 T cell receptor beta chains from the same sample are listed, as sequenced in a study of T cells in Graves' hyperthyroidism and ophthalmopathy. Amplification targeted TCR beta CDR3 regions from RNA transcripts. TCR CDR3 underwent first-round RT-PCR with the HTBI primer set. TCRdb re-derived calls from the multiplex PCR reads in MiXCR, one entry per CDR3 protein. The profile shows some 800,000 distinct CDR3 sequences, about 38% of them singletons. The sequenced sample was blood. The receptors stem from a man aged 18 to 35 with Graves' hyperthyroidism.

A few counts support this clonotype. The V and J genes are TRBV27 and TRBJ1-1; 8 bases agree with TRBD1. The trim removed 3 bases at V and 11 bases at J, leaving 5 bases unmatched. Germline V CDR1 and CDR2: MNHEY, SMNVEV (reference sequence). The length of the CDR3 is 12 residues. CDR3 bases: TGTGCCAGCAGTTTCCGGGACAGGCCCGCTTTCTTT. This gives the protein CASSFRDRPAFF.

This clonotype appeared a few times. CDR3 amino acids: CSAAPTVNTGELFF. The CDR3 DNA reads as TGCAGTGCCGCACCCACAGTCAACACCGGGGAGCTGTTTTTT. This sequence joins TRBV20-1 and TRBJ2-2; D gene uncertain. This CDR3 has 14 residues. Germline CDR1 reads DFQATT; CDR2 reads SNEGSKA (reference sequence). With 6 bases removed from V and 2 bases from J, the gap between germline ends came to 13 bases.

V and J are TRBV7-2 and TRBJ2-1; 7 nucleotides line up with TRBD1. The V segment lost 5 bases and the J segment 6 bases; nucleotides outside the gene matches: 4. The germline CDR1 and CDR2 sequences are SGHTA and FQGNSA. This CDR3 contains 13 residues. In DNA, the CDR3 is TGTGCCAGCAGCGTGACAGGGACCAATGAGCAGTTCTTC. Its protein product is CASSVTGTNEQFF.

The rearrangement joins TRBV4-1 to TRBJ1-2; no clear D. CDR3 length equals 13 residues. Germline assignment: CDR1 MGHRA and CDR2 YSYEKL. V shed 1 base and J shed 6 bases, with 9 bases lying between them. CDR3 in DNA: TGCGCCAGCAGCCAAGGGGGAACCGATGGCTACACCTTC. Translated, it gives CASSQGGTDGYTF.

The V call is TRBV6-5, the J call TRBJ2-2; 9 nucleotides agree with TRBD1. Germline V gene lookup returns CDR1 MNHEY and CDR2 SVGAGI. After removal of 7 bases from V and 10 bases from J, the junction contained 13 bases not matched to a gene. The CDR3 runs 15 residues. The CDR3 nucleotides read TGTGCCAGCACCATTACCGGGACAGGGAAATTGGAGCTGTTTTTT. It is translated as CASTITGTGKLELFF.

In nucleotides, the CDR3 is TGCGCCAGCAGCTTGGGCAGGGACGAAATTGCTTGGACCGGGGAGCTGTTTTTT. This gives the protein CASSLGRDEIAWTGELFF. This chain uses TRBV5-1 with TRBJ2-2, with D possibly called TRBD1 or TRBD2 (5 bases each). Trimming took off 0 bases at V and 5 bases at J, with 20 bases between the two ends. CDR1 and CDR2 (germline): SGHRS, YFSETQ. CDR3 length: 18 amino acids.

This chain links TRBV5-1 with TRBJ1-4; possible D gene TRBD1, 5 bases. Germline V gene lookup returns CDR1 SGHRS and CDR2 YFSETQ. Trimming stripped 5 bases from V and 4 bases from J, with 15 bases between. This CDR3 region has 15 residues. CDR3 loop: CASRLPTAGNEKLFF. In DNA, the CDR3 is TGCGCCAGCAGGCTACCGACAGCGGGTAATGAAAAACTGTTTTTT. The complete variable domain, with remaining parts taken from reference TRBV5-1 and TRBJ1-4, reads KAGVTQTPRYLIKTRGQQVTLSCSPISGHRSVSWYQQTPGQGLQFLFEYFSETQRNKGNFPGRFSGRQFSNSRSEMNVSTLELGDSALYLCASRLPTAGNEKLFFGSGTQLSVL.

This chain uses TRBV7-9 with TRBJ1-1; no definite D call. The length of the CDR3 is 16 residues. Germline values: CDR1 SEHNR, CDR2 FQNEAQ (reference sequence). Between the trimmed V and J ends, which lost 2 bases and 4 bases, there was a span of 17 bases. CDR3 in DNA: TGTGCCAGCAGCTTAACACCTGACGGGCCAGGCACTGAAGCTTTCTTT. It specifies CASSLTPDGPGTEAFF.

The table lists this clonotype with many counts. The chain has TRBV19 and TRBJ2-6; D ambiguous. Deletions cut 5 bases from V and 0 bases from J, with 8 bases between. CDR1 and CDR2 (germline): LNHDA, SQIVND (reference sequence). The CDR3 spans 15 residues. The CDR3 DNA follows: TGTGCCAGTAGTGTGGTAGGCTCTGGGGCCAACGTCCTGACTTTC. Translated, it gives CASSVVGSGANVLTF.

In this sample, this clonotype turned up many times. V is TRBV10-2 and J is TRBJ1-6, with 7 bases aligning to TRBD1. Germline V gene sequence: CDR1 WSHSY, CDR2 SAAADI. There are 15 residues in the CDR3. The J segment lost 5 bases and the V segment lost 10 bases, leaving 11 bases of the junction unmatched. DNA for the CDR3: TGCGCCACCCACCCAGAGGGACAGCATAATTCACCCCTCCACTTT. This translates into CATHPEGQHNSPLHF.

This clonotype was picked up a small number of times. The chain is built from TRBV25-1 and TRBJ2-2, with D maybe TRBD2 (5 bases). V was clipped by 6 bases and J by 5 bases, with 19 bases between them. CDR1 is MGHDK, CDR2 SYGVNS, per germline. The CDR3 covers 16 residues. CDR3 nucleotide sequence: TGTGCCAGCAGCCCGACCGATAGACTAAGGACCGGGGAGCTGTTTTTT. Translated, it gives CASSPTDRLRTGELFF.

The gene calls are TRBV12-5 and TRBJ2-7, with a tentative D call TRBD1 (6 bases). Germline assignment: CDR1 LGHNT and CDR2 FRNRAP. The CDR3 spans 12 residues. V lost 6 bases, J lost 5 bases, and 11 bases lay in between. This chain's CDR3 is CASGQGGHEQYF. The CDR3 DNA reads TGTGCTAGTGGACAGGGTGGCCACGAGCAGTACTTC.

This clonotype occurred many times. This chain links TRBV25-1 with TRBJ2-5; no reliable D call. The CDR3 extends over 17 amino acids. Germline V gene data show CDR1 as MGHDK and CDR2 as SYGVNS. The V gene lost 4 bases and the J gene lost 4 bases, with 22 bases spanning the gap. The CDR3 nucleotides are TGTGCCAGCAGTGGTTATCTAGAGCCACTCGGTCGAGAGACCCAGTACTTC. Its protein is CASSGYLEPLGRETQYF.